This entry describes one T cell receptor beta chain. These data belong to a study of OX40 agonist ivuxolimab in advanced cancers. The length of the CDR3 is 11 residues. The V gene's germline CDR1 is DFQATT and CDR2 SNEGSKA (reference sequence). Unmatched junction bases numbered 6, after V lost 4 bases and J lost 9 bases. Profiled with immunoSEQ multiplex PCR; TCRdb holds only in-frame clones, not every one. Of roughly 63,000 clones detected, 85% to 90% appear once; the ten largest clones hold 12%. This material consisted of CD4+ or CD8+ T cells sorted from blood, taken in a trial of the OX40 agonist ivuxolimab. This chain links TRBV20-1 with TRBJ2-7, with 7 bases lining up with TRBD2. This clonotype originated in an adult with an advanced solid tumor such as melanoma, head and neck, liver or kidney cancer. CDR3 region: CSAKGLDGQYF. DNA for the CDR3: TGCAGTGCTAAAGGACTAGACGGGCAGTACTTC.